Each of the 20 T cell receptor beta chains below was sequenced from the same sample in a study of PD-L1 blockade in urothelial cancer. Produced via immunoSEQ multiplex PCR; TCRdb's table is partial and in-frame only. The profile shows 37,000 or so clones, 65% to 85% of them singletons. The sequencing used PBMCs, collected around atezolizumab (anti-PD-L1) treatment. These receptors all come from a man aged 55 to 70 with urothelial cancer.

V gene TRBV28 combines with J gene TRBJ2-3; 9 positions agree with TRBD1. Germline assignment: CDR1 MDHEN and CDR2 SYDVKM. V lost 6 bases to trimming and J lost 4 bases; unmatched junction nucleotides: 20. This CDR3 is built from 19 residues. The CDR3 protein is CASSKGWGEDRGWADTQYF. The CDR3 nucleotides are TGTGCCAGCAGCAAAGGGTGGGGCGAGGACAGGGGTTGGGCAGATACGCAGTATTTT.

The chain carries TRBV4-2 and TRBJ1-4, with TRBD1 identical over 10 bases. The CDR3 spans 19 residues. Unmatched junction bases numbered 14, after V lost 0 bases and J lost 7 bases. Germline V gene data show CDR1 as LGHNA and CDR2 as YNFKEQ. CDR3 nucleotide sequence: TGTGCCAGCAGCCAAGACTCCGGGACAGGGGCTCTGGAGGGTGAAAAACTGTTTTTT. It is translated as CASSQDSGTGALEGEKLFF.

The rearrangement links TRBV30 to TRBJ2-1; tentatively, D is TRBD2 (5 bases). Deletions cut 8 bases from V and 0 bases from J, with 17 bases between. Per the germline V gene, CDR1 is GTSNPN and CDR2 is SVGIG (reference sequence). CDR3 length equals 15 residues. The CDR3 region has the DNA TGTGCCCTTCGTACGGGGAAGAGCTCCTACAATGAGCAGTTCTTC. Its translation is CALRTGKSSYNEQFF. The full variable domain, completed using reference TRBV30 and TRBJ2-1, is SQTIHQWPATLVQPVGSPLSLECTVEGTSNPNLYWYRQAAGRGLQLLFYSVGIGQISSEVPQNLSASRPQDRQFILSSKKLLLSDSGFYLCALRTGKSSYNEQFFGPGTRLTVL.

The rearrangement uses TRBV9 and TRBJ2-7; 7 positions agree with TRBD1. The V gene's germline CDR1 is SGDLS and CDR2 YYNGEE. Trimming removed 0 bases from V and 5 bases from J; junction bases left unmatched: 8. There are 15 residues in the CDR3. The CDR3 sequence: CASSVEGTAGHEQYF. CDR3 bases: TGTGCCAGCAGCGTAGAGGGGACAGCAGGCCACGAGCAGTACTTC.

V usage is TRBV4-2 and J usage is TRBJ1-3; tentative D call: TRBD1 (6 bases). The CDR3 is 17 residues long. V lost 0 bases, J lost 0 bases, and 12 bases lay in between. The germline CDR1 and CDR2 sequences are LGHNA and YNFKEQ. The CDR3 reads CASSQDRQAGSGNTIYF. The CDR3 nucleotides are TGTGCCAGCAGCCAAGATCGACAGGCTGGCTCTGGAAACACCATATATTTT.

The chain has TRBV21-1 and TRBJ2-7; the D call TRBD1 from the table was never checked on the DNA. TRBV21-1 is a listed pseudogene. The CDR3 loop spans 14 amino acids. The CDR3 DNA reads TGTGCCAGCAGCAAAGAAGTGCAGGCCTACGAGCAGTACTTC. Its translation: CASSKEVQAYEQYF.

This sequence joins TRBV30 and TRBJ1-3; possibly TRBD1 for D (5 bases). Germline-derived CDR1 and CDR2 are GTSNPN and SVGIG (reference sequence). V lost 5 bases and J 3 bases, leaving 14 bases between the germline ends. The length of the CDR3 is 14 residues. The CDR3 DNA follows: TGTGCCTGGGGGTTAGGAGGGGTTGGAAACACCATATATTTT. This translates into CAWGLGGVGNTIYF.

V and J are TRBV11-2 and TRBJ2-1, with D perhaps matching TRBD1 (5 bases). Germline CDR1 is SGHAT and CDR2 is FQNNGV. V lost 5 bases and J lost 0, with 11 bases in between. The CDR3 length is 15 residues. The CDR3 bases are TGTGCCAGCAGCAAAGGGGTCAACTCCTACAATGAGCAGTTCTTC. Its protein product is CASSKGVNSYNEQFF.

The chain recombines TRBV25-1 with TRBJ2-3; D perhaps matches TRBD2 (5 bases). The CDR3 length is 17 residues. Germline CDR1 MGHDK, CDR2 SYGVNS. The V end was cut by 5 bases, the J end by 2 bases, with 20 bases between. For the CDR3, the DNA is TGTGCCAGCAGTAGGGCCAGGACTCCAACAAACACAGATACGCAGTATTTT. This encodes CASSRARTPTNTDTQYF.

The gene calls are TRBV19 and TRBJ2-7; possible D gene TRBD1, 5 bases. Trimming cost V 3 bases and J 2 bases, with 8 bases left between them. The CDR3 is 13 amino acids. CDR1 is LNHDA, CDR2 SQIVND, per germline (reference sequence). CDR3 sequence reads: CASSITGAYEQYF. Written as DNA, the CDR3 is TGTGCCAGTAGTATTACAGGAGCCTACGAGCAGTACTTC.

This clone has more than one count but fewer than ten. The CDR3: CASSAGGILYEQYF. The CDR3 nucleotides are TGTGCCAGCAGCGCTGGGGGGATCCTCTACGAGCAGTACTTC. The rearrangement uses TRBV7-2 and TRBJ2-7, with D perhaps TRBD2 (6 bases). This CDR3 is built from 14 residues. CDR1 is SGHTA, CDR2 FQGNSA, per germline. Deletions cut 5 bases from V and 3 bases from J, with 14 bases between.

The chain joins TRBV13 to TRBJ1-1, with D unclear. This CDR3 contains 15 residues. Germline V gene lookup returns CDR1 PRHDT and CDR2 FYEKMQ (reference sequence). Trimming removed 5 bases from V and 0 bases from J, with 13 bases in between. As DNA, the CDR3 is TGTGCCAGCAGCGTATCGGGTGGGTTGAACACTGAAGCTTTCTTT. Translated, it gives CASSVSGGLNTEAFF.

V gene TRBV28 combines with J gene TRBJ2-7; 10 nucleotides align to TRBD2. The V gene end was trimmed by 7 bases and the J gene end by 4 bases; junction bases not matched to a gene: 7. The CDR3 contains 14 residues. Germline V gene lookup returns CDR1 MDHEN and CDR2 SYDVKM. The CDR3 sequence: CASTPFSGGYEQYF. CDR3 nucleotide sequence: TGTGCCAGCACCCCTTTTAGCGGGGGGTACGAGCAGTACTTC.

The rearrangement uses TRBV5-5 and TRBJ1-5; TRBD1 matches 9 bases. CDR1 is SGHKS, CDR2 YYEKEE, per germline (reference sequence). Germline trimming cut 3 bases from V and 4 bases from J; bases unmatched to any gene: 2. The CDR3 consists of 14 residues. The CDR3 DNA follows: TGTGCCAGCAGCTATGGACAGGGGAATCAGCCCCAGCATTTT. It encodes CASSYGQGNQPQHF.

The V and J genes are TRBV19 and TRBJ2-7; TRBD1 matches 10 bases. There are 13 residues in the CDR3. Germline-derived CDR1 and CDR2 are LNHDA and SQIVND (reference sequence). V was pared by 6 bases and J by 3 bases, with 2 bases of the junction left unmatched. CDR3 DNA sequence: TGTGCCAGTAGAAGGGACAGGGGCTACGAGCAGTACTTC. It codes for CASRRDRGYEQYF.

The sample holds a few counts of this clone. Compared with germline, one end of the junction differs, possibly owing to a read error. The chain joins TRBV4-2 to TRBJ1-6; D unresolved. CDR1 is LGHNA and CDR2 is YNFKEQ in the germline V gene. CDR3 length: 13 residues. The CDR3 DNA sequence: TGTGCCAGCAACCAAAGGTTGGGCTCACCCCTCCACTTT. This gives the protein CASNQRLGSPLHF.

V gene TRBV9 combines with J gene TRBJ1-6; TRBD1 might be the D (6 bases). V was clipped by 2 bases and J by 6 bases, with 12 bases between them. Per germline, CDR1 SGDLS and CDR2 YYNGEE. This CDR3 is built from 15 residues. CDR3 sequence: CASSVHREPNSPLHF. CDR3 sequence (DNA): TGTGCCAGCAGCGTCCACAGGGAGCCTAATTCACCCCTCCACTTT.

This rearrangement joins TRBV28 to TRBJ2-7; 8 bases align to TRBD1. This CDR3 has 12 residues. J gave up 4 bases and V 5 bases, and 1 base lay outside the gene matches. The germline gives CDR1 MDHEN, CDR2 SYDVKM. The DNA for the CDR3 is TGTGCCAGCAGTAACAGGGGGTACGAGCAGTACTTC. Amino acids: CASSNRGYEQYF.

The rearrangement joins TRBV4-2 to TRBJ2-1, with 11 bases aligning to TRBD2. The germline gives CDR1 LGHNA, CDR2 YNFKEQ. The CDR3 contains 18 residues. J lost 0 bases, V lost 3 bases, and 7 bases had no gene match. CDR3 DNA: TGTGCCAGCAGCCACGTAGCGGGGGGGTCCCCCTCCTACAATGAGCAGTTCTTC. This gives the protein CASSHVAGGSPSYNEQFF.

The chain recombines TRBV19 with TRBJ2-6, with 8 bases that match TRBD1. J was trimmed by 0 bases and V by 4 bases; bases with no gene match: 5. Germline-derived CDR1 and CDR2 are LNHDA and SQIVND (reference sequence). This CDR3 is 17 amino acids long. CDR3 DNA sequence: TGTGCCAGTAGTAAGGGACAGGTCTACTCTGGGGCCAACGTCCTGACTTTC. Translation gives CASSKGQVYSGANVLTF.